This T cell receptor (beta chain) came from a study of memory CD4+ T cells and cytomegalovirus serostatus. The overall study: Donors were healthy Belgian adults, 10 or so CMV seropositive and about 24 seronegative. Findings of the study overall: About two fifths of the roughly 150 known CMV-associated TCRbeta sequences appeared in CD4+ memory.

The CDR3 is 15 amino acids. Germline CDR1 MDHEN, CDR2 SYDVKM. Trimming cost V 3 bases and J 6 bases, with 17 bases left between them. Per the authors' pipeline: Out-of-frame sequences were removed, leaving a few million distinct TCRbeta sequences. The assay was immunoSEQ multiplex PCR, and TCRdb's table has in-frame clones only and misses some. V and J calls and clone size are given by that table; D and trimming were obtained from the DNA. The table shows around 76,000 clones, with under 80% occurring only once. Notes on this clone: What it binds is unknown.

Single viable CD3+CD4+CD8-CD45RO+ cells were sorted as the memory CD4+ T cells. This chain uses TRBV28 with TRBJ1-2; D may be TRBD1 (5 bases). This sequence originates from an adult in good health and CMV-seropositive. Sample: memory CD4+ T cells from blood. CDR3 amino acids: CASSFPGLRENGYTF. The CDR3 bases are TGTGCCAGCAGTTTCCCCGGACTCAGGGAGAATGGCTACACCTTC.